This T cell receptor (beta chain) was identified during a study of shared clonotypes between healthy human individuals. Study-wide background: Per donor, CD8 memory used one plate, CD8 naive used two, CD4 memory used three and CD4 naive used three.

The CDR3 is made up of 15 amino acids. CDR1 is KGHSH and CDR2 is LQKENI in the germline V gene. V shed 1 base and J shed 4 bases, with 13 bases lying between them. CD45RA-negative memory and CD45RA+ naive subsets were split from the CD4+ cells. Some clones are missing from TCRdb's copy, which holds only in-frame ones; the method was immunoSEQ multiplex PCR. Of about 2.4 million clones in the sample, roughly 92% were seen once. The study, taken as a whole, reports: Generally, naive subsets came out with larger estimated richness than memory subsets.

About this clone itself: Its antigen is not known.

The specimen sequenced was naive CD4+ T cells sorted from blood. Subset here: CD45RA+ positively selected. The V and J genes are TRBV18 and TRBJ1-2; D not resolved. The receptor was isolated from a man between 18 and 35 years old in good health. The DNA of the CDR3 is TGTGCCAGCTCACCACGCGGGAGGGAAGGCTATGGCTACACCTTC. Protein: CASSPRGREGYGYTF.